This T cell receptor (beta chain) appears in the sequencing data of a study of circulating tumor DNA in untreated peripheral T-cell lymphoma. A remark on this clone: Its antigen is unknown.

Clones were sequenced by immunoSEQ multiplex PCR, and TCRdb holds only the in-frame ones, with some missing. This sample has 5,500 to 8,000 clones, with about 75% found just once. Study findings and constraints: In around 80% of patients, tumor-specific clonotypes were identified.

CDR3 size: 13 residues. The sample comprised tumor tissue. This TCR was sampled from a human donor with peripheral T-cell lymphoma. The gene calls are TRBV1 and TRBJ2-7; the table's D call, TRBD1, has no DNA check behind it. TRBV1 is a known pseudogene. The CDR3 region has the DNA TGCGCCAGCAGTCGGGGACAGGCCTACGAGCAGTACTTC. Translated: CASSRGQAYEQYF.